The 2 T cell receptor beta chains below come from one sample, sequenced in a study of cytomegalovirus exposure and HLA in healthy donors. The PCR used 60 Vbeta and 13 Jbeta primers. Here immunoSEQ multiplex PCR was the method, and the copy in TCRdb shows in-frame clones only, minus some. Its table lists about 200,000 clones. Sequenced sample: PBMCs. The receptors here all came from a boy aged 5 to 17 in good health and CMV-seronegative.

With respect to this clone: The sample has other DNA sequences that encode this CDR3 too. V gene TRBV29-1 combines with J gene TRBJ2-7; possibly TRBD2 for D (5 bases). The length of the CDR3 is 13 residues. Germline V gives CDR1 SQVTM, CDR2 ANQGSEA. The V end lost 2 bases, the J end lost 6 bases, and 14 bases lay between the germline ends. CDR3 bases: TGCAGCGTTGAAAAGGACTGGAACCGCGAGCAGTACTTC. Translating it yields CSVEKDWNREQYF.

V is TRBV5-1 and J is TRBJ2-3; D gene uncertain. This CDR3 region has 14 residues. V shed 6 bases and J shed 1 base, with 12 bases lying between them. CDR1 SGHRS and CDR2 YFSETQ come from the germline V gene. The CDR3 DNA reads as TGCGCCAGCATAGCCGGCCGGGGCACAGATACGCAGTATTTT. Translation: CASIAGRGTDTQYF.